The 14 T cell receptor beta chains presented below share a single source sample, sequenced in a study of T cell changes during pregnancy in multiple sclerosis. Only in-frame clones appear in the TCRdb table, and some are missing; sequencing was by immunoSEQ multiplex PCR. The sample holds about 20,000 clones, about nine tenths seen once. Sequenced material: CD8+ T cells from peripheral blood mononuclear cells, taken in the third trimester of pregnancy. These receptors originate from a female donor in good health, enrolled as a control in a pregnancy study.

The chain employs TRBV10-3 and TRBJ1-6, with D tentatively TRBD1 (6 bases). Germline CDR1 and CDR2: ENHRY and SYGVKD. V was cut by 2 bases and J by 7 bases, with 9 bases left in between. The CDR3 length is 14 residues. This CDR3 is CAISEMGANSPLHF. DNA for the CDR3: TGTGCCATCAGTGAGATGGGGGCGAATTCACCCCTCCACTTT.

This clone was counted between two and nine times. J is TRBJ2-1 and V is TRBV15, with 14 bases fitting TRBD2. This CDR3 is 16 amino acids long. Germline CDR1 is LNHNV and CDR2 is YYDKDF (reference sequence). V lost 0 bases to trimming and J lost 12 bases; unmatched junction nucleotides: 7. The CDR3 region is CATSREGLAGAAVQFF. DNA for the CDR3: TGTGCCACCAGCAGAGAGGGACTAGCGGGAGCTGCGGTGCAGTTCTTC.

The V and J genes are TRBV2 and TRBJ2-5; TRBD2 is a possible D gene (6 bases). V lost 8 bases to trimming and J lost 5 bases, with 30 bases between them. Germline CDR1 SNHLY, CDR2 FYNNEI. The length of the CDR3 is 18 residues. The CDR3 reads CASGSEASTQGGWETQYF. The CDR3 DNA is TGTGCCAGCGGCAGTGAAGCCTCGACCCAGGGAGGATGGGAGACCCAGTACTTC.

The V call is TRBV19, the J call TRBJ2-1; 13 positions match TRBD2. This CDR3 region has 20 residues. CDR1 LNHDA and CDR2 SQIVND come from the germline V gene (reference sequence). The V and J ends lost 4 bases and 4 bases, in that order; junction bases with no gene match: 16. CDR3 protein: CASSTNRLAGGRALYNEQFF. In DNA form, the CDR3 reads TGTGCCAGTAGTACAAATCGACTAGCGGGGGGCCGAGCACTTTACAATGAGCAGTTCTTC.

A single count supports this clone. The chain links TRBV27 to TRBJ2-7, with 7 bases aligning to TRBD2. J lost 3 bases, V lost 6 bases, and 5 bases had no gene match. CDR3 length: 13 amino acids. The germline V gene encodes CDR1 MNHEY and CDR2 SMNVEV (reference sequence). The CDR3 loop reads CASSLQRDYEQYF. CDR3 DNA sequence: TGTGCCAGCAGCCTACAGCGGGACTACGAGCAGTACTTC.

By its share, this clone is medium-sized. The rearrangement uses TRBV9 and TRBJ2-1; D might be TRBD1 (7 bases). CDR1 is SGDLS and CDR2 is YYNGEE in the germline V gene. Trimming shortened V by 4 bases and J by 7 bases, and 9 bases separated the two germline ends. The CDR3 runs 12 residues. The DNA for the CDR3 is TGTGCCAGCAGCCCAGGGGGGAATGAGCAGTTCTTC. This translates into CASSPGGNEQFF. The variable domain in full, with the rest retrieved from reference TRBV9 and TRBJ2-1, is DSGVTQTPKHLITATGQRVTLRCSPRSGDLSVYWYQQSLDQGLQFLIQYYNGEERAKGNILERFSAQQFPDLHSELNLSSLELGDSALYFCASSPGGNEQFFGPGTRLTVL.

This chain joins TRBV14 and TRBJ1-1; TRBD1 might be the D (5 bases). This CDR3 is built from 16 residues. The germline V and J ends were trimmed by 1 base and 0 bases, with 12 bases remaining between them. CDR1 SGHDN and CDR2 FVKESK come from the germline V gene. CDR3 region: CASSQVPGTLNTEAFF. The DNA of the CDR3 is TGTGCCAGCAGCCAAGTTCCTGGGACTCTGAACACTGAAGCTTTCTTT.

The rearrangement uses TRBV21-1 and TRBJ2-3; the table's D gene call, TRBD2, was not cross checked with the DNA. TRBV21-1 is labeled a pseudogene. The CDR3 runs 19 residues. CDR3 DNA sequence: TGTGCCAGCAGCAAAAGGGATCCAATGACTGGTGGGAGGTACGATACGCAGTATTTT. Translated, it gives CASSKRDPMTGGRYDTQYF.

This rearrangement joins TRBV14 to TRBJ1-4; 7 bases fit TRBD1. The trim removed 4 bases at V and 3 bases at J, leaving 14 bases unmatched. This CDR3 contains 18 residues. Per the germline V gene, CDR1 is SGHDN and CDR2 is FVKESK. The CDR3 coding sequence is TGTGCCAGCAGCCTAGGACAGGTGGTGAGGAGGCCTAATGAAAAACTGTTTTTT. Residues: CASSLGQVVRRPNEKLFF.

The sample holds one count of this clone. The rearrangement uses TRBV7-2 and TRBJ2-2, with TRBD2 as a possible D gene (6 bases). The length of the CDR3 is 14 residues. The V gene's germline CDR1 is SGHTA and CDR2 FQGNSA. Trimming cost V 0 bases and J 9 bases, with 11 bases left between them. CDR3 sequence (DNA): TGTGCCAGCAGCTTAGCTGGGGGGAGTAGGGAGCTGTTTTTT. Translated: CASSLAGGSRELFF.

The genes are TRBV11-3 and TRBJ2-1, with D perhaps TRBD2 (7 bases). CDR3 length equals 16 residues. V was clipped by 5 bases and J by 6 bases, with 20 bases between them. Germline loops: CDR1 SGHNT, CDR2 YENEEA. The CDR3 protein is CASSTRARGGLNEQFF. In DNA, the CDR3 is TGTGCCAGCAGCACCCGCGCAAGGGGGGGCCTCAATGAGCAGTTCTTC.

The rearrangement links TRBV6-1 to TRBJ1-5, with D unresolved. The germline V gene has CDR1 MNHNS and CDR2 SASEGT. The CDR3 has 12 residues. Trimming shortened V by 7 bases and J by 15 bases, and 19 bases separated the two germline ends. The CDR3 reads CASTSAGLGGHF. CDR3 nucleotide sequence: TGTGCCAGCACCTCGGCGGGGTTGGGTGGGCATTTT.

The CDR3 DNA sequence: TGCGCCAGCAGCTTGGCCGGGTCTCGCGAGCAGTACTTC. Translating gives CASSLAGSREQYF. The chain couples TRBV5-1 to TRBJ2-7, with D uncertain. This CDR3 region has 13 residues. V was clipped by 0 bases and J by 6 bases, with 10 bases between them. The germline V gene encodes CDR1 SGHRS and CDR2 YFSETQ. Looking up the rest from reference TRBV5-1 and TRBJ2-7 gives the full variable domain: KAGVTQTPRYLIKTRGQQVTLSCSPISGHRSVSWYQQTPGQGLQFLFEYFSETQRNKGNFPGRFSGRQFSNSRSEMNVSTLELGDSALYLCASSLAGSREQYFGPGTRLTVT.

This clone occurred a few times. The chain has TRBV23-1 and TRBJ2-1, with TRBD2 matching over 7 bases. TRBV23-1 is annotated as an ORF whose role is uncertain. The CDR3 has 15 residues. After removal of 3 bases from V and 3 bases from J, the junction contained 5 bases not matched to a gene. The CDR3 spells CASSQSGEGYNEQFF. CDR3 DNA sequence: TGCGCCAGCAGTCAGAGCGGGGAAGGCTACAATGAGCAGTTCTTC.